A selection of T cell receptor beta chains follows, all from one sample in a study of shared clonotypes between healthy human individuals. Data came from immunoSEQ multiplex PCR; TCRdb stores just in-frame clones and leaves some out. The table has roughly 2.1 million clones, more than 85% seen once. Sequences were obtained from naive CD8+ T cells from PBMCs. The receptors were gathered from a man aged 18 to 35 in good health. Some clones in this sample may be carry-over from other donors' samples. The CDR3 runs from the conserved cysteine through the conserved F or W. A D gene is named only where the DNA matches it firmly. Some rows have no size entry. The others give once, few or many, or a class for an expanded clone.

>TRBV7-6|-|TRBJ2-1|-
TGTGCCAGCAGCTTAGGAGGGGGCCCCGGGGGCTCCTACAATGAGCAGTTCTTC
CASSLGGGPGGSYNEQFF
>TRBV5-8|-|TRBJ2-7|-
TGTGCCAGCAGCTTGTATCTGGGGGGCTACGAGCAGTACTTC
CASSLYLGGYEQYF
>TRBV9|-|TRBJ2-4|-
TGTGCCAGCAGCATGACTGGAGCCAAAAACATTCAGTACTTC
CASSMTGAKNIQYF
>TRBV2|-|TRBJ2-7|-
TGTGCCAGCAGTGGTCTAGCGACAGGGTCCCTTGTCGAGCAGTACTTC
CASSGLATGSLVEQYF
>TRBV4-1|once|TRBJ2-7|TRBD2
TGCGCCAGCAGCCCCAGCCCTAGCGGCTACGAGCAGTACTTC
CASSPSPSGYEQYF
>TRBV5-4|-|TRBJ1-2|-
TGTGCCAGCAGCGACCAGTACTATGGCTACACCTTC
CASSDQYYGYTF
>TRBV7-9|-|TRBJ2-7|-
TGTGCCAGCAGCCCGCGGGACCTAAGCTCCTACGAGCAGTACTTC
CASSPRDLSSYEQYF
>TRBV2|-|TRBJ2-5|-
TGTGCCAGTGACCGGGACTCAACAAAAGAGACCCAGTACTTC
CASDRDSTKETQYF
>TRBV28|-|TRBJ2-5|TRBD1
TGTGCCAGCAGTTTAACAGGGGGTGAGACCCAGTACTTC
CASSLTGGETQYF
>TRBV2|-|TRBJ2-1|TRBD2
TGTGCCAGCAGGACTCGGACTAGGCTAGCGGGCTACAATGAGCAGTTCTTC
CASRTRTRLAGYNEQFF
>TRBV28|-|TRBJ2-7|-
TGTGCCAGCAGCTCCAGGGGCTTCTCCTACGAGCAGTACTTC
CASSSRGFSYEQYF
>TRBV4-1|-|TRBJ2-2|-
TGCGCCAGCAGCCAAGCCCCTATGGGTTCGGGATACACCGGGGAGCTGTTTTTT
CASSQAPMGSGYTGELFF
>TRBV27|-|TRBJ2-7|-
TGTGCCAGCAGTCCCGGGACGGGGATAGAATACGAGCAGTACTTC
CASSPGTGIEYEQYF
>TRBV7-9|-|TRBJ2-2|-
TGTGCCAGCAGAGACGGACCGAACACCGGGGAGCTGTTTTTT
CASRDGPNTGELFF
>TRBV5-1|-|TRBJ2-7|-
TGCGCCAGCAGCTTGGCGGGAGTTAGCTACGAGCAGTACTTC
CASSLAGVSYEQYF
>TRBV10-3|-|TRBJ1-3|TRBD1
TGTGCCATCACCGGACAGGGACTCTCTGGAAACACCATATATTTT
CAITGQGLSGNTIYF
>TRBV15|-|TRBJ1-1|-
TGTGCCACCAGCCCGAAGGAAGAACGGTCTGAAGCTTTCTTT
CATSPKEERSEAFF
>TRBV30|-|TRBJ1-6|TRBD1
TGTGCCTGGAGTTTGGGACAGGGGAATTCACCCCTCCACTTT
CAWSLGQGNSPLHF
>TRBV7-2|-|TRBJ2-5|TRBD2
TGTGCCAGCAGCCTCGACTGGACTAGCGGAGAGACCCAGTACTTC
CASSLDWTSGETQYF
>TRBV5-5|-|TRBJ1-2|-
TGTGCCAGCAGCTCCCGGACGGGTAGCTATGGCTACACCTTC
CASSSRTGSYGYTF
>TRBV5-1|-|TRBJ2-1|TRBD2
TGCGCCAGCAGCCTCGGACTAGGCTTTTACAATGAGCAGTTCTTC
CASSLGLGFYNEQFF
>TRBV27|-|TRBJ2-7|-
TGTGCCAGCAGTTTATTTGGCAGAGAGCAGTACTTC
CASSLFGREQYF
>TRBV14|-|TRBJ2-7|-
TGTGCCAGCAGCCAAGCCTACGAGCAGTACTTC
CASSQAYEQYF
>TRBV2|-|TRBJ2-1|TRBD2
TGTGCCAGCAGTTCAACTAGCGGGAGGGACAATGAGCAGTTCTTC
CASSSTSGRDNEQFF
>TRBV9|-|TRBJ2-5|TRBD2
TGTGCCAGCAGCGCCTCCGGGACTAGCGGGTCTACGGAGACCCAGTACTTC
CASSASGTSGSTETQYF
>TRBV27|-|TRBJ2-1|-
TGTGCCAGCAGAGACGGAGGGGCCTACAATGAGCAGTTCTTC
CASRDGGAYNEQFF
>TRBV4-3|-|TRBJ2-3|-
TGCGCCAGCAGCCCCATGGAGTCTAGCACAGATACGCAGTATTTT
CASSPMESSTDTQYF
>TRBV7-8|-|TRBJ2-7|TRBD2
TGTGCCAGCAGCCCCCACCTAGCGGACTCCTACGAGCAGTACTTC
CASSPHLADSYEQYF
>TRBV15|-|TRBJ2-1|-
TGTGCCACCGGCGGCAACCCCCACAATGAGCAGTTCTTC
CATGGNPHNEQFF
>TRBV27|-|TRBJ2-7|-
TGTGCCAGCAGTTTTTATGGGGGGCGCACCCACGAGCAGTACTTC
CASSFYGGRTHEQYF
>TRBV6-5|once|TRBJ2-1|-
TGTGCCAGCAGTTCAGGGAGCTCCTACAATGAGCAGTTCTTC
CASSSGSSYNEQFF
>TRBV29-1|-|TRBJ2-3|TRBD2
TGCAGCGTTAGGGGACTAGCGGATGGGGGAGATACGCAGTATTTT
CSVRGLADGGDTQYF
>TRBV7-8|-|TRBJ1-5|-
TGTGCCAGCAGCTTAGAGATAGGGCCGGGCGGGGGCAATCAGCCCCAGCATTTT
CASSLEIGPGGGNQPQHF
>TRBV7-9|once|TRBJ1-1|TRBD1
TGTGCCAGCAGCCCCCCCCTGTGGGACAGTGAGAACACTGAAGCTTTCTTT
CASSPPLWDSENTEAFF
>TRBV2|-|TRBJ2-3|-
TGTGCCAGCAGTGAGGGGACGGGAACCACAGATACGCAGTATTTT
CASSEGTGTTDTQYF
>TRBV5-6|-|TRBJ2-2|-
TGTGCCAGCAGCTTGAGGTTCGAGGGCTACACCGGGGAGCTGTTTTTT
CASSLRFEGYTGELFF
>TRBV15|-|TRBJ1-5|-
TGTGCCACCAGCAGCATCCGGGACCGTAATCAGCCCCAGCATTTT
CATSSIRDRNQPQHF
>TRBV29-1|-|TRBJ2-1|TRBD2
TGCAGCGTCGGACTAGCGGCCTACAATGAGCAGTTCTTC
CSVGLAAYNEQFF
>TRBV28|-|TRBJ1-1|TRBD1
TGTGCCAGCTGCAGGGGGGGGCTGAACACTGAAGCTTTCTTT
CASCRGGLNTEAFF
>TRBV2|many|TRBJ1-1|-
TGTGCCAGCAGTGAAAGTACCACTGAAGCTTTCTTT
CASSESTTEAFF
>TRBV15|-|TRBJ2-5|-
TGTGCCACCAGCAGGGAAGATAGACCCCAAGAGACCCAGTACTTC
CATSREDRPQETQYF
>TRBV13|-|TRBJ2-5|-
TGTGCCAGCAACCAACTAGCTGAAGAGACCCAGTACTTC
CASNQLAEETQYF